This T cell receptor beta chain was found in a study of brain T cells in children with intractable seizures. Some clones are missing from TCRdb's copy, which holds only in-frame ones; the method was immunoSEQ multiplex PCR. This table holds 300,000 to 400,000 clones, about 93% found once. Time point of the sample: blood from clinic visit 5 months post-surgery; TSC patient then seizure free. Only cases whose brain tissue showed the highest T cell transcript signatures were sequenced. This sequence was found in a boy in the first two years of life with tuberous sclerosis and intractable seizures. Specimen: peripheral blood, collected about 5 months after surgery.

The CDR3 protein is CASSPTNLGVSEAFF. CDR3 in DNA: TGTGCCAGCAGTCCCACCAACCTCGGAGTCTCTGAAGCTTTCTTT. V is TRBV7-9 and J is TRBJ1-1, with D unclear. The V gene lost 6 bases and the J gene lost 6 bases, with 20 bases spanning the gap. Germline V lookup: CDR1 SEHNR, CDR2 FQNEAQ (reference sequence). CDR3 length: 15 residues.